The present T cell receptor (beta chain) was sequenced within a study of blood T cell repertoires in COVID-19 (dated by TCRdb to about 2020). Looking at the study overall: Collaborator samples came from the United States, Italy and Spain and covered acute and convalescent phases of COVID-19. The repertoires were made available in a free public database intended to serve as a resource for research on the immune response to SARS-CoV-2. The prospective study material was composed of cDNA or gDNA derived from T cells, B-cell-depleted T cells, or PBMCs. The dataset comprised deeply sampled blood TCRbeta repertoires from subjects exposed to, actively infected with, or recovered from COVID-19. Samples came from the ongoing ImmuneRACE study (first 160 participants) plus 1,254 subjects from 6 global collaborators. Nearly every sample came with metadata listing a de-identified subject ID, COVID-19 status, age in years and sex. HLA class I and class II types, where available, came from metadata supplied by the sample provider rather than from assay-based typing. What the research found in general, with its limitations: Clinical and demographic metadata were provided uncurated, with the amount varying by source and participant.

TCRbeta CDR3 regions were amplified from genomic DNA using the immunoSEQ Assay, a bias-controlled multiplex PCR. Regarding the original processing steps: The number of nucleated cells in each sample was estimated from the amplification of reference gene primers within the assay. To quantify the absolute abundance of each unique TCRbeta CDR3 rearrangement, sequence reads were collapsed and filtered. For each sample, productive Simpson clonality was calculated as the square root of Simpson's diversity index across productive rearrangements. TCRdb re-hosts the immuneACCESS table, in-frame sequences only. Its copies lack some clones; in the studies checked, an unresolved V gene accounts for under half of them, and the cause for the rest is not known. V and J calls and clone size are given by that table; D and trimming were obtained from the DNA. The sample table shows 250,000 to 400,000 clones, and around nine tenths are seen once. The ten largest clonotypes hold over 4% of the sample.

The trim is 5 bases for V and 15 bases for J, with a gap of 20 bases between the germline ends. CDR1 MDHEN and CDR2 SYDVKM are derived from the germline V gene. Including the terminal cysteine and phenylalanine, the CDR3 comprises 13 residues. Just the 39-base CDR3 DNA is kept, in frame starting at base 1. Turning to this clone: Which antigen it targets is not known. It has no much larger one-base neighbor in the sample; base qualities were not kept.

Participants in the prospective study were enrolled through a virtual design, were aged about 18 to 90 years, and lived in fewer than 30 United States geographic areas. To assign participants to cohorts, the prospective study relied on clinical history that participants themselves reported in a screening survey and a study questionnaire. ImmuneRACE Cohort 3 recovered participants were defined by two consecutive negative NP/OP PCR tests, healthcare professional clearance, or symptom resolution. Mobile phlebotomists in the prospective study collected whole blood, serum and a nasopharyngeal or oropharyngeal swab from every participant. Over a roughly 2-month period, participants in the prospective study had the option of providing additional blood draws and questionnaires. Prospective study blood samples were shipped either frozen or at room temperature before DNA extraction.

The sequence is built from TRBV28 and TRBJ1-5; TRBD1 is a possible D gene, resting on 5 matching bases. The sequenced material came from PBMCs or T cells enriched from blood (not recorded which). The receptor was derived from a man in his fifties or sixties who had recovered from COVID-19. The CDR3 reads CASSRIDGAEPHF. The sequence in DNA is TGTGCCAGCAGTCGGATAGATGGGGCTGAGCCGCATTTT. With the portions outside the CDR3 filled from the reference TRBV28 and TRBJ1-5 genes, the complete variable region becomes DVKVTQSSRYLVKRTGEKVFLECVQDMDHENMFWYRQDPGLGLRLIYFSYDVKMKEKGDIPEGYSVSREKKERFSLILESASTNQTSMYLCASSRIDGAEPHFGDGTRLSIL.